The 13 T cell receptor beta chains given below trace back to one sample, sequenced in a study of T cell repertoires in cytomegalovirus infection. One entry per CDR3 protein results from TCRdb running MiXCR on the reads. The sample lists about 350,000 distinct CDR3 sequences, roughly a third occurring once. These receptors have no identified antigens. The sample consisted of cultured PBMCs, taken from culture after CMV antigen stimulation. The receptor source for this set is a human donor in good health (CMV status not recorded). Some clones in this sample may be carry-over from other donors' samples.

The chain couples TRBV20-1 to TRBJ2-5; D could derive from TRBD1 or TRBD2 (5 bases each). The CDR3 spans 14 residues. From germline, CDR1 is DFQATT and CDR2 SNEGSKA (reference sequence). Trimming took 3 bases from V and 1 from J, leaving 12 bases between them. Here the CDR3 reads CSARGVQLQETQYF. CDR3 nucleotide sequence: TGCAGTGCTAGGGGGGTACAGCTCCAAGAGACCCAGTACTTC.

This clonotype was counted once. J is TRBJ1-4 and V is TRBV14, with D perhaps TRBD1 (5 bases). The CDR3 totals 15 residues. Per germline, CDR1 SGHDN and CDR2 FVKESK. V shed 6 bases and J shed 3 bases, with 14 bases lying between them. The CDR3 sequence: CASSPPGLSNEKLFF. Written as DNA, the CDR3 is TGTGCCAGCAGTCCGCCGGGACTGTCTAATGAAAAACTGTTTTTT.

This clonotype was seen a few times. The V gene is TRBV12-3 or TRBV12-4, the J gene TRBJ1-4, with 7 bases matching TRBD1. There are 14 residues in the CDR3. Unmatched junction bases numbered 7, after V lost 7 bases and J lost 5 bases. The CDR3 loop is CASNERGRNEKLFF. The CDR3 DNA is TGTGCCAGCAATGAAAGGGGGCGAAATGAAAAACTGTTTTTT.

This clonotype was picked up a small number of times. The chain is built from TRBV6-2 or TRBV6-3 and TRBJ2-5; no clear D. V lost 7 bases to trimming and J lost 4 bases, with 16 bases between them. Germline lookup yields CDR1 MNHEY and CDR2 SVGEGT. This CDR3 spans 14 amino acids. The CDR3 reads CASTNSAWGETQYF. CDR3 nucleotides: TGTGCCAGCACCAATTCGGCGTGGGGAGAGACCCAGTACTTC.

CDR3 nucleotides: TGCGCCAGCAGCCAACTGACAGGGGGAAGGAACGAGCAGTACTTC. The encoded protein is CASSQLTGGRNEQYF. The gene calls are TRBV4-1 and TRBJ2-7; 9 bases align to TRBD1. With 2 bases clipped from V and 5 bases from J, the junction kept 7 bases outside the gene matches. This CDR3 is 15 amino acids long. CDR1 and CDR2 from the germline V gene are MGHRA and YSYEKL.

The gene calls are TRBV6-1 and TRBJ2-3, with 7 bases fitting TRBD1. The CDR3 is 15 residues long. V was clipped by 5 bases and J by 6 bases; unmatched bases: 11. CDR1 is MNHNS, CDR2 SASEGT, per germline. CDR3 DNA: TGTGCCAGCAGTCACCGGGCGACAGGGCTTGATACGCAGTATTTT. Its protein is CASSHRATGLDTQYF.

The genes are TRBV10-3 and TRBJ2-1; D unclear. The CDR3 length is 17 residues. Germline CDR1 reads ENHRY; CDR2 reads SYGVKD. Trimming pared 4 bases from V and 6 bases from J, leaving 22 bases between. Here the CDR3 DNA reads TGTGCCATCAGTGCCTTTGAATCGACCGGCGTGGGCAATGAGCAGTTCTTC. The encoded protein is CAISAFESTGVGNEQFF.

This chain uses TRBV28 with TRBJ1-5; D remains ambiguous. Germline V gene sequence: CDR1 MDHEN, CDR2 SYDVKM. V was clipped by 7 bases and J by 9 bases, with 13 bases between them. This CDR3 region has 12 residues. CDR3 coding DNA: TGTGCCAGCACCATCCTTCGGGGGCCCCAGCATTTT. This gives the protein CASTILRGPQHF.

This clonotype was recorded at least ten times. The V call is TRBV7-9, the J call TRBJ2-5, with D possibly matching TRBD1 (5 bases). Per the germline V gene, CDR1 is SEHNR and CDR2 is FQNEAQ (reference sequence). The V end was cut by 1 base, the J end by 2 bases, with 11 bases between. CDR3 length: 15 residues. The CDR3 nucleotides read TGTGCCAGCAGCTTAGGAGACAGCAAGCAAGAGACCCAGTACTTC. It encodes CASSLGDSKQETQYF.

This clonotype was counted between two and nine times. V gene TRBV2 combines with J gene TRBJ2-3, with D hard to call. Germline values: CDR1 SNHLY, CDR2 FYNNEI. This CDR3 is 14 amino acids long. V lost 4 bases and J 4 bases, leaving 12 bases between the germline ends. CDR3 nucleotides: TGTGCCAGCAGTGGAAGGATGCTCCCAGATACGCAGTATTTT. Translated, it gives CASSGRMLPDTQYF.

As concerns this clonotype: Because it lacks the conserved phenylalanine or tryptophan at the end, this CDR3 is likely a read error. The chain couples TRBV4-1 to TRBJ2-3; TRBD2 agrees at 7 bases. Germline V gene data show CDR1 as MGHRA and CDR2 as YSYEKL. CDR3 size: 16 residues. The ends lost 0 bases at V and 3 bases at J; junction bases unmatched: 6. CDR3: CASSQDMGAGTDTQYS. The CDR3 DNA is TGCGCCAGCAGCCAAGATATGGGAGCGGGAACAGATACGCAGTATTCT.

V usage is TRBV20-1 and J usage is TRBJ1-5; D ambiguous. There are 16 residues in the CDR3. V lost 6 bases, J lost 5 bases, and 23 bases lay in between. Germline CDR1 and CDR2: DFQATT and SNEGSKA (reference sequence). Written as DNA, the CDR3 is TGCAGTGCCGTGTCCCCGACGGACGGTTTCCATCAGCCCCAGCATTTT. Its protein is CSAVSPTDGFHQPQHF.

Worth noting for this clonotype: This may stem from a read error, because a much larger clone lies one nucleotide away. J is TRBJ1-6 and V is TRBV13, with D unclear. Per the germline V gene, CDR1 is PRHDT and CDR2 is FYEKMQ (reference sequence). The CDR3 runs to 16 residues. CDR3 coding DNA: TGTGCCAGCAGCTTAGGCGAAGGATCCCGGAATTCACCCCCCCACTTT. This gives the protein CASSLGEGSRNSPPHF.